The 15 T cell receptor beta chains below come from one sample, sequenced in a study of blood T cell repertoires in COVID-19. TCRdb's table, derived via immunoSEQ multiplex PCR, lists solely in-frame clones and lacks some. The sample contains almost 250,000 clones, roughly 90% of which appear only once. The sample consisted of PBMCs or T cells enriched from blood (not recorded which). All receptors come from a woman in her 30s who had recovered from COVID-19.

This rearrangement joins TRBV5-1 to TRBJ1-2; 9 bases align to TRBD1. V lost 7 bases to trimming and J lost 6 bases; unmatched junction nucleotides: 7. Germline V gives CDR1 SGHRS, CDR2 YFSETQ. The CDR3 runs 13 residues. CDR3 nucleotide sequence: TGCGCCAGCTGGAGACAGGGGGGTGATGGCTACACCTTC. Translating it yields CASWRQGGDGYTF.

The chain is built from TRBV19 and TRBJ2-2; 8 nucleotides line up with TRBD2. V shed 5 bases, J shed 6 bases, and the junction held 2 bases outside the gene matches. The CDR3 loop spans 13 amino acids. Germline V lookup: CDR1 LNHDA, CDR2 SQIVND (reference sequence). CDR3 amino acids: CASSATSAGELFF. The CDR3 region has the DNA TGTGCCAGTAGTGCGACTAGCGCCGGGGAGCTGTTTTTT.

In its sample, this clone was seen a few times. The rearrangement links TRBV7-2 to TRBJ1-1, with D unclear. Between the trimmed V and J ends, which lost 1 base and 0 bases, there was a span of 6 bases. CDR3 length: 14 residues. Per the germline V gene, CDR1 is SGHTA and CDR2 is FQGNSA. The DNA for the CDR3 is TGTGCCAGCAGCTTAGACGGGATGAACACTGAAGCTTTCTTT. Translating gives CASSLDGMNTEAFF.

CDR3 amino acids: CASSQTGVSSYEQYF. The CDR3 DNA follows: TGCGCCAGCAGCCAAACGGGAGTCTCGTCCTACGAGCAGTACTTC. The J gene is TRBJ2-7, the V gene TRBV5-1; possible D gene TRBD2, 6 bases. Germline values: CDR1 SGHRS, CDR2 YFSETQ. The CDR3 runs to 15 residues. V shed 4 bases and J shed 1 base, with 15 bases lying between them.

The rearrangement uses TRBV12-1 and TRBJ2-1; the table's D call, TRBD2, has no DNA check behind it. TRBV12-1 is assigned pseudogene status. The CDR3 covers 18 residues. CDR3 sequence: CASSSYLQLAGGPIEQFF. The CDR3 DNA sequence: TGTGCCAGCAGCTCCTACTTACAACTAGCGGGAGGGCCAATTGAGCAGTTCTTC.

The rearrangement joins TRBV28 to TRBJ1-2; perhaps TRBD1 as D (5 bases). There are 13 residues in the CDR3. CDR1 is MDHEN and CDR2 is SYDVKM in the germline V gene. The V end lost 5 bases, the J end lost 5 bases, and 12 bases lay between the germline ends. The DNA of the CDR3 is TGTGCCAGCAGTCCAGGGTCCATGTATGGCTACACCTTC. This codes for CASSPGSMYGYTF.

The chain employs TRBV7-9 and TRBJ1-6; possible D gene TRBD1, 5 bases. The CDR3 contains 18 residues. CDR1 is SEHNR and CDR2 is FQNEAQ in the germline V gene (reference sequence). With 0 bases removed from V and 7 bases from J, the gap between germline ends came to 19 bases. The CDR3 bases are TGTGCCAGCAGCTTAGCCAACAGGACCAATTTCCTAAATTCACCCCTCCACTTT. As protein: CASSLANRTNFLNSPLHF.

CDR3 amino acids: CASSQDKGGPRTTEAFF. DNA for the CDR3: TGTGCCAGCAGCCAAGATAAGGGGGGGCCGAGGACGACTGAAGCTTTCTTT. The genes are TRBV3-1 (or the pseudogene TRBV3-2) and TRBJ1-1, with D tentatively TRBD1 (6 bases). Germline values: CDR1 LGHDT, CDR2 YNNKEL (reference sequence). V lost 0 bases and J 5 bases, leaving 19 bases between the germline ends. CDR3 length: 17 amino acids.

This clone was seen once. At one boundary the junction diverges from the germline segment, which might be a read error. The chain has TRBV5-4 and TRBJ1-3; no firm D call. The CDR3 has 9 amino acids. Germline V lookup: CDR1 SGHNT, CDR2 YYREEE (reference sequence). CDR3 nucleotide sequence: TGTGCCAGCAGCTTGGACGGGAATTTT. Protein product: CASSLDGNF.

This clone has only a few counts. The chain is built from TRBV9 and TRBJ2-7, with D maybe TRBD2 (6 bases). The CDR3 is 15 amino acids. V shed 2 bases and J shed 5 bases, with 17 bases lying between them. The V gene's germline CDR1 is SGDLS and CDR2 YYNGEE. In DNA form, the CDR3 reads TGTGCCAGCAGCGTCAAAGCAGTGGAGGGCAACGAGCAGTACTTC. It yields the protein CASSVKAVEGNEQYF.

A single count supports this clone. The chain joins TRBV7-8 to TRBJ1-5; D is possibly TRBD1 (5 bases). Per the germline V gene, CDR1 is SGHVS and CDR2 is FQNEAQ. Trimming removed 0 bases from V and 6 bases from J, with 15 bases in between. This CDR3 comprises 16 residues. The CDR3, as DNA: TGTGCCAGCAGCTTAGCCCAGGGAAGGGGTGGTCAGCCCCAGCATTTT. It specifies CASSLAQGRGGQPQHF.

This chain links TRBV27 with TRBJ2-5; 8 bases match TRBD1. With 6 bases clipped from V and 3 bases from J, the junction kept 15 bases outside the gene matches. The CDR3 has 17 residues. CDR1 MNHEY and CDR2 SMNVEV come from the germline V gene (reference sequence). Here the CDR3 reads CASRPGPGQARKETQYF. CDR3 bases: TGTGCCAGCAGACCAGGCCCGGGACAGGCCAGAAAAGAGACCCAGTACTTC.

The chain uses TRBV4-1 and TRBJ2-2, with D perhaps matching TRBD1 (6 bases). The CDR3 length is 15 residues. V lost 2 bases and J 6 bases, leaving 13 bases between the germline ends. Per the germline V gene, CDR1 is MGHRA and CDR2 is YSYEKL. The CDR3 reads CASSQSQGSAGELFF. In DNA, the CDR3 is TGCGCCAGCAGCCAATCCCAGGGGAGTGCCGGGGAGCTGTTTTTT.

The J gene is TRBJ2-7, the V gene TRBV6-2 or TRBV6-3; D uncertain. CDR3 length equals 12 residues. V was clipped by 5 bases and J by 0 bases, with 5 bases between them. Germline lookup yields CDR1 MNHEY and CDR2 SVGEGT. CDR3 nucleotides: TGTGCCAGCAGTGGGCCCTCCTACGAGCAGTACTTC. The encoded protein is CASSGPSYEQYF.

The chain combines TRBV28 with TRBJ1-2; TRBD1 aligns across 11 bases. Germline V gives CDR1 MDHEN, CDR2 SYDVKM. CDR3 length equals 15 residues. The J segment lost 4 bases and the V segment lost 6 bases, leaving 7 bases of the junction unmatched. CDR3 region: CASSIGTGGIYGYTF. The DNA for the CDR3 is TGTGCCAGCAGCATCGGGACAGGGGGTATCTATGGCTACACCTTC.